The 13 T cell receptor beta chains given below trace back to one sample, sequenced in a study of T-cell memory formation after mild COVID-19. TCRdb re-called the 5' RACE reads with MiXCR, one entry per CDR3 protein. The repertoire holds fewer than 700,000 distinct CDR3 sequences, 15% to 20% seen once, with around 12% in the top ten. Material: PBMCs or a T cell subset sorted from them (not recorded which). The receptor source for this set is an adult woman who had mild COVID-19 (a few samples of this study predate the infection). Cell type and time point are not known.

V and J are TRBV7-8 and TRBJ2-2; 9 bases map to TRBD2. Germline V gene data show CDR1 as SGHVS and CDR2 as FQNEAQ. J was trimmed by 6 bases and V by 5 bases; bases with no gene match: 10. The CDR3 is made up of 16 amino acids. The CDR3 sequence is CASSHPSGMEAGELFF. Here the CDR3 DNA reads TGTGCCAGCAGCCACCCTAGCGGGATGGAAGCCGGGGAGCTGTTTTTT.

This clonotype came up a few times. The V gene is TRBV24-1, the J gene TRBJ2-1; D gene uncertain. Looked up from germline, CDR1 is KGHDR and CDR2 is SFDVKD. This CDR3 has 14 residues. Trimming cost V 1 base and J 5 bases, with 8 bases left between them. CDR3 in amino acids: CATSDFISDNEQFF. Written as DNA, the CDR3 is TGTGCCACCAGTGATTTTATTTCAGACAATGAGCAGTTCTTC.

The chain employs TRBV11-2 and TRBJ2-1, with TRBD2 identical over 7 bases. Germline V gene data show CDR1 as SGHAT and CDR2 as FQNNGV. This CDR3 spans 21 amino acids. V trimming: 0 bases; J trimming: 2 bases; junction bases outside the gene matches: 19. The CDR3 here is CASSLDLEAGRGTAAYNEQFF. The CDR3 DNA is TGTGCCAGCAGCTTAGATCTAGAAGCGGGAAGGGGTACGGCGGCCTACAATGAGCAGTTCTTC. Filled out from reference TRBV11-2 and TRBJ2-1, the complete variable domain reads EAGVAQSPRYKIIEKRQSVAFWCNPISGHATLYWYQQILGQGPKLLIQFQNNGVVDDSQLPKDRFSAERLKGVDSTLKIQPAKLEDSAVYLCASSLDLEAGRGTAAYNEQFFGPGTRLTVL.

The rearrangement links TRBV7-2 to TRBJ2-6, with a tentative D call TRBD1 (5 bases). V was shortened by 5 bases and J by 2 bases, with 10 bases between the two germline ends. There are 15 residues in the CDR3. Germline assignment: CDR1 SGHTA and CDR2 FQGNSA. CDR3 sequence: CASSLQGTGANVLTF. CDR3 DNA sequence: TGTGCCAGCAGCCTCCAGGGAACTGGGGCCAACGTCCTGACTTTC.

This clonotype was recorded only once. The rearrangement joins TRBV7-9 to TRBJ2-3; D remains ambiguous. V lost 1 base and J 2 bases, leaving 10 bases between the germline ends. CDR1 and CDR2 (germline): SEHNR, FQNEAQ (reference sequence). The CDR3 loop spans 15 amino acids. For the CDR3, the DNA is TGTGCCAGCAGCTTAGAAGGGATTGCCACAGATACGCAGTATTTT. Protein sequence: CASSLEGIATDTQYF.

This clonotype was found a few times. The V and J genes are TRBV12-3 or TRBV12-4 and TRBJ1-5; 8 bases map to TRBD1. The J segment lost 5 bases and the V segment lost 4 bases, leaving 4 bases of the junction unmatched. This CDR3 contains 14 residues. CDR3 protein: CASSSRQGYQPQHF. The CDR3 region has the DNA TGTGCCAGCAGTTCGAGACAGGGGTATCAGCCCCAGCATTTT.

This clonotype was seen more than once but under ten times. This chain links TRBV18 with TRBJ2-3, with unresolved D. The CDR3 extends over 14 amino acids. Between the trimmed V and J ends, which lost 6 bases and 0 bases, there was a span of 10 bases. The germline gives CDR1 KGHSH, CDR2 LQKENI. CDR3 sequence: CASSLSSSTDTQYF. As DNA, the CDR3 is TGTGCCAGCTCCCTCTCCTCTAGCACAGATACGCAGTATTTT.

This clonotype showed up just a few times. V is TRBV3-1 and J is TRBJ2-7; D not certain. V was trimmed by 3 bases and J by 0 bases, leaving 3 bases between them. CDR3 size: 12 residues. The germline gives CDR1 LGHDT, CDR2 YNNKEL (reference sequence). In nucleotides, the CDR3 is TGTGCCAGCAGCCATAACTCCTACGAGCAGTACTTC. It is translated as CASSHNSYEQYF.

This clonotype was seen a few times. V and J are TRBV7-9 and TRBJ1-5; D uncertain. Trimming left V 3 bases short and J 0 bases short, with 6 bases between. There are 14 residues in the CDR3. CDR1 SEHNR and CDR2 FQNEAQ come from the germline V gene (reference sequence). The CDR3 region is CASSLTYSNQPQHF. Here the CDR3 DNA reads TGTGCCAGCAGCTTGACCTATAGCAATCAGCCCCAGCATTTT.

V and J are TRBV6-1 and TRBJ2-7; 8 bases line up with TRBD1. Germline V gives CDR1 MNHNS, CDR2 SASEGT. The CDR3 is 13 residues long. Unmatched junction bases numbered 5, after V lost 8 bases and J lost 2 bases. The CDR3 loop is CASRDRPAYEQYF. CDR3 nucleotide sequence: TGTGCCAGCCGGGACAGGCCCGCCTACGAGCAGTACTTC.

This chain uses TRBV12-3 or TRBV12-4 with TRBJ2-5; tentative D call: TRBD1 (5 bases). The CDR3 totals 13 residues. Trimming removed 9 bases at V and 0 bases at J, with 11 bases between. The CDR3 DNA reads as TGTGCCAGTACTGACAGCTACCAAGAGACCCAGTACTTC. Encoded protein: CASTDSYQETQYF.

This clonotype has more than one count but fewer than ten. The chain has TRBV5-1 and TRBJ1-2; TRBD1 agrees at 8 bases. The CDR3 spans 14 residues. Trimming cost V 4 bases and J 7 bases; bases outside gene matches: 9. CDR1 is SGHRS, CDR2 YFSETQ, per germline. CDR3 region: CASSRGGQDSGYTF. The CDR3 nucleotides are TGCGCCAGCAGCCGAGGGGGACAGGACTCTGGCTACACCTTC.

The V gene is TRBV4-2, the J gene TRBJ2-7, with 7 positions matching TRBD2. CDR1 LGHNA and CDR2 YNFKEQ come from the germline V gene. Germline trimming cut 3 bases from V and 3 bases from J; bases unmatched to any gene: 2. The length of the CDR3 is 13 residues. This chain's CDR3 is CASSHGLGYEQYF. The CDR3 coding sequence is TGTGCCAGCAGCCACGGACTAGGCTACGAGCAGTACTTC.